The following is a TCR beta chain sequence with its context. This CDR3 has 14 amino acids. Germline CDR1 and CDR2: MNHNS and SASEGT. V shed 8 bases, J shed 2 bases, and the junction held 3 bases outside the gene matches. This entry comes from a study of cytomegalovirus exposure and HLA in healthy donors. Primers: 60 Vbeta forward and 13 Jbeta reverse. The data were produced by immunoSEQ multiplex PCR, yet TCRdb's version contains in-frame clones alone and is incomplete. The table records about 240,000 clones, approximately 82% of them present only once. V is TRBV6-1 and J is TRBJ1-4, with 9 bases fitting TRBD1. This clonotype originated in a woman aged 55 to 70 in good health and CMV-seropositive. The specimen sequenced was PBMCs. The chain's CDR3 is CASRDRVTNEKLFF. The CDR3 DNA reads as TGTGCCAGCCGGGACAGGGTCACTAATGAAAAACTGTTTTTT.